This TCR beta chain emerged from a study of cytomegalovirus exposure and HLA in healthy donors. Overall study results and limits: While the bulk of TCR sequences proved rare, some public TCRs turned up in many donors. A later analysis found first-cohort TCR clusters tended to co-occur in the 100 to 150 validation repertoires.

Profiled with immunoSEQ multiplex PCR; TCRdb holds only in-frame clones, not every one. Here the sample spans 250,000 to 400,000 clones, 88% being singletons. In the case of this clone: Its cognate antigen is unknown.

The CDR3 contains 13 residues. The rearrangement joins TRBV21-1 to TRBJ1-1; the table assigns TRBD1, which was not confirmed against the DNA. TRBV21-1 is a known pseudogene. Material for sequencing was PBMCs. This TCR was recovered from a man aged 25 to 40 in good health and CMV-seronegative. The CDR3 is CASSRAGTGEAFF. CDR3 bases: TGTGCCAGCAGCAGAGCCGGGACAGGTGAAGCTTTCTTT.